This entry lists 7 T cell receptor beta chains sequenced from one sample in a study of vaccination and CD4 T cells after COVID-19. Their target antigens are unknown. Documented treatment: approximately 11-day PBMC culture with coronavirus spike peptide pools or control peptides (ViraFEST assay). Once obtained from cultured CD4+ T cells, the DNA was sequenced using the Oncomine TCR Beta short-read assay. TCRdb analysed the PCR reads with MiXCR anew, one entry per CDR3 protein. The sample lists about 19,000 distinct CDR3 sequences, about 41% occurring once. Specimen: CD4+ T cells from blood, cultured in vitro, collected after SARS-CoV-2 vaccination. These receptors all stem from a human donor who had recovered from COVID-19.

The chain has TRBV7-2 and TRBJ2-3; D not certain. CDR3 length: 13 amino acids. Trimming pared 4 bases from V and 5 bases from J, leaving 10 bases between. In germline, CDR1 is SGHTA, CDR2 FQGNSA. Here the CDR3 DNA reads TGTGCCAGCAGCTCAGGTCCCCAAGATACGCAGTATTTT. Translation gives CASSSGPQDTQYF.

The chain joins TRBV7-2 to TRBJ2-6, with D unresolved. Germline V gene data show CDR1 as SGHTA and CDR2 as FQGNSA. Deletions cut 5 bases from V and 2 bases from J, with 7 bases between. CDR3 length: 14 amino acids. The CDR3 DNA reads as TGTGCCAGCAGCCCCCGGGCTGGGGCCAACGTCCTGACTTTC. Translation: CASSPRAGANVLTF.

The chain recombines TRBV20-1 with TRBJ2-7; 14 bases agree with TRBD2. Trimming removed 1 base from V and 4 bases from J; junction bases left unmatched: 3. Germline assignment: CDR1 DFQATT and CDR2 SNEGSKA (reference sequence). The CDR3 has 15 residues. The CDR3 nucleotides are TGCAGTGCTAGAGCCGGGACTAGCGGGAGATACGAGCAGTACTTC. As protein: CSARAGTSGRYEQYF.

The V call is TRBV7-3, the J call TRBJ1-1, with D perhaps matching TRBD1 (5 bases). V shed 5 bases and J shed 1 base, with 17 bases lying between them. The CDR3 is 16 residues long. CDR1 is SGHTA and CDR2 is FQGTGA in the germline V gene. The CDR3 spells CASSDLGGARNTEAFF. CDR3 coding DNA: TGTGCCAGCAGCGACCTGGGAGGGGCCCGGAACACTGAAGCTTTCTTT.

This clonotype was seen only a few times. Compared with germline, one end of the junction differs, possibly owing to a read error. This chain joins TRBV12-3 or TRBV12-4 and TRBJ2-7; 10 bases match TRBD2. The CDR3 extends over 14 amino acids. This CDR3 reads CASSLAGALGEQYF. In DNA, the CDR3 is TGTGCCAGCAGTCTAGCGGGGGCGCTTGGCGAGCAGTACTTC.

V usage is TRBV6-2 or TRBV6-3 and J usage is TRBJ1-1; TRBD1 is a possible D gene (6 bases). The V end lost 5 bases, the J end lost 5 bases, and 24 bases lay between the germline ends. Germline V gene data show CDR1 as MNHEY and CDR2 as SVGEGT. The CDR3 is made up of 17 amino acids. CDR3 loop: CASSPVRTDKRETEAFF. The CDR3, as DNA: TGTGCCAGCAGTCCAGTTAGGACAGACAAAAGGGAAACTGAAGCTTTCTTT.

In regard to this clonotype: No conserved phenylalanine or tryptophan is present at the end of the CDR3, so a read error is the likely explanation. The chain carries TRBV7-2 and TRBJ1-2; TRBD1 might be the D (5 bases). Germline CDR1 is SGHTA and CDR2 is FQGNSA. The CDR3 covers 16 residues. Trimming took 5 bases from V and 0 from J, leaving 16 bases between them. The CDR3 spells CASSTQTGTANYGYTL. The CDR3 bases are TGTGCCAGCAGCACCCAAACCGGGACGGCTAACTATGGCTACACCCTC.